Listed below are T cell receptor beta chains from one sample, sequenced in a study of cytomegalovirus exposure and HLA in healthy donors. Only in-frame clones appear in the TCRdb table, and some are missing; sequencing was by immunoSEQ multiplex PCR. The sample has 150,000 to 200,000 clones; less than 90% are singletons. The specimen was PBMCs. Receptors were obtained from a girl less than two years old in good health and CMV-seronegative. The conserved cysteine and the conserved F or W are not part of the CDR3 here.

TRBJ2-1	12	TRBV27	ASSLSPVYNEQF
TRBJ2-1	10	TRBV5-1	ASSRPDLGQF
TRBJ1-2	15	TRBV18	ASSPQTGENGNYGYT
TRBJ2-1	14	TRBV6-5	ASSYSRARARNEQF
TRBJ2-7	13	TRBV6-1	ASSDATGMAYEQY
TRBJ1-5	12	TRBV7-9	ASSLRGSNQPQH
TRBJ1-2	12	TRBV5-4	ASSPRDPNYGYT
-	12	TRBV19	ASSISSGTNEQY
TRBJ2-1	16	TRBV9	ANSVDPGQGASYNEQF
TRBJ1-2	14	TRBV6-5	ASSYGSGTDNYGYT
TRBJ2-7	15	TRBV7-8	ASSPNSGSSGSYEQY
TRBJ2-2	12	TRBV5-1	ASSPSGQAGELF
TRBJ1-2	11	TRBV7-2	ASSLAAGYGYT
TRBJ2-6	13	TRBV13	ASNSVSSGANVLT
TRBJ1-2	12	TRBV6-1	ASSEQPGAYGYT
TRBJ1-2	11	TRBV12-5	ASGLVSREGYT
TRBJ1-5	10	TRBV28	ASSFQAQPQH
TRBJ2-1	15	TRBV7-3	ASSLTRGLDGPNEQF
TRBJ2-3	9	TRBV6-4	ASSSGTTQY
TRBJ2-2	13	TRBV23-1	ASSPASTNTGELF
TRBJ2-7	11	TRBV19	ASSRTGGYEQY
TRBJ2-7	12	TRBV5-5	ASSLTDNSYEQY
TRBJ2-5	13	TRBV2	AYDGRGAEQETQY
TRBJ2-5	15	TRBV15	ATSRGTRTSGEETQY
TRBJ1-1	12	TRBV19	ASGTGMGNTEAF
TRBJ2-2	13	TRBV5-1	ASSLNRVDTGELF
TRBJ2-1	11	TRBV7-2	ASRDFSYNEQF
TRBJ2-7	12	TRBV27	ASSLSMGAREQY
TRBJ2-1	12	TRBV9	ASSVVDSHNEQF
TRBJ2-3	15	TRBV5-1	ASSTRDSGGPGDTQY
TRBJ1-5	18	TRBV21-1	ASSTTTGGLQNYSNQPQH
TRBJ2-7	11	TRBV6-1	ASSDRTGDEQY
TRBJ1-2	13	TRBV19	ASSIVNRRGYGYT
TRBJ2-2	8	TRBV30	AWRLGELF
TRBJ2-5	11	TRBV5-1	ASSLLAGETQY
TRBJ1-5	11	TRBV19	ACGRGSNQPQH
TRBJ2-5	13	TRBV7-6	ASSSGLAGQETQY
TRBJ2-4	15	TRBV5-4	ASSIDQGSTAKNIQY
TRBJ2-1	13	TRBV5-1	ASSLDIVSYNEQF
TRBJ2-5	12	TRBV5-1	ASSLQAVSETQY
TRBJ2-7	13	TRBV27	ASSSPDSFATEQY
TRBJ1-1	12	TRBV15	ATWGHREVAEAF
TRBJ1-2	16	TRBV13	ASSLEWGRSGPDYGYT
TRBJ2-4	16	TRBV5-1	ASSSYSGRAFPKNIQY
TRBJ2-1	13	TRBV7-3	ASSLTHSSYNEQF
TRBJ2-7	11	TRBV12-5	ASGPDRGQGQY
TRBJ2-1	14	TRBV19	ASSGGLLTSYNEQF
TRBJ1-5	12	TRBV5-1	ASSLGGGGQPQH
TRBJ2-2	12	TRBV30	ACPLADFTGELF
TRBJ2-7	14	TRBV6-4	ASSDWGLANSYEQY
TRBJ1-1	11	TRBV5-4	ASSSEMNTEAF
TRBJ1-5	14	TRBV4-1	ASSQGPQRGNQPQH
TRBJ2-7	12	TRBV6-6	ASHGDRRPYEQY
TRBJ1-2	13	TRBV4-1	ASSPQGQETYGYT